The clone carrying this T cell receptor (beta chain) has ten or more counts. Trimming removed 0 bases at V and 2 bases at J, with 12 bases between. CDR3 length: 15 residues. Germline CDR1 SGDLS, CDR2 YYNGEE. These data originate in a study of breast tumors, draining lymph nodes, adjacent tissues. TCRdb independently ran MiXCR on the multiplex PCR reads; one entry per CDR3 protein. The sample has around 150,000 distinct CDR3 sequences, approximately 20% seen once. Axillary draining lymph nodes of breast cancer patients supplied the node samples. The receptor was isolated from a female donor with breast cancer. Some clones in this sample may be carry-over from other donors' samples. This chain uses TRBV9 with TRBJ2-7, with a tentative D call TRBD1 (6 bases). The specimen sequenced was axillary lymph node tissue. The CDR3 coding sequence is TGTGCCAGCAGCGTAGGACAGGAGAGGACCTACGAGCAGTACTTC. Protein product: CASSVGQERTYEQYF.